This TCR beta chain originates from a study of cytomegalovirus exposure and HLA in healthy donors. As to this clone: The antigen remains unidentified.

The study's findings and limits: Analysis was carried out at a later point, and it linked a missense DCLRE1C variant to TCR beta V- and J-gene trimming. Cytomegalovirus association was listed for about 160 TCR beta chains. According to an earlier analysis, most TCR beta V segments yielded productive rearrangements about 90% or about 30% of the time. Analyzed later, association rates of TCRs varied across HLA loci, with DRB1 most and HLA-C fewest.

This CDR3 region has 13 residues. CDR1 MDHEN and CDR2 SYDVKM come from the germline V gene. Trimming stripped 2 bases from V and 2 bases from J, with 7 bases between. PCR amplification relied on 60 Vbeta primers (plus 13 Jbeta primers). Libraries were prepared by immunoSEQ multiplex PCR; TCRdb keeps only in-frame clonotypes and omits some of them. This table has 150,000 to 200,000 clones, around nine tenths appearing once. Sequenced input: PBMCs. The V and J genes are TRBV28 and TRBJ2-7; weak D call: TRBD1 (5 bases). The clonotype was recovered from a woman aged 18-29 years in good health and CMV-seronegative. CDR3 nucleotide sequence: TGTGCCAGCAGTTTAACAGGAGCCTACGAGCAGTACTTC. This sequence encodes CASSLTGAYEQYF.